The entry below gives a single TCR beta chain sequence along with its context. Its antigen is still unknown. Naive CD8 isolation took CD45RO-negative cells positively selected for CCR7 and excluded terminally differentiated effector memory CD45RA+ cells. This CDR3 has 15 amino acids. CDR1 MDHEN and CDR2 SYDVKM come from the germline V gene. The germline V and J ends were trimmed by 6 bases and 1 base, with 13 bases remaining between them. Some clones are missing from TCRdb's copy, which holds only in-frame ones; the method was immunoSEQ multiplex PCR. The sample includes approximately 600,000 clones, roughly 95% of them seen just once. This sample is drawn from a study of shared clonotypes between healthy human individuals. The wider study: Used for every donor were three CD4 naive, three CD4 memory, two CD8 naive and one CD8 memory plate. Overall study results and limits: As a rule, naive subsets had a larger estimated richness than memory subsets. In four donors, about 5% of naive CD4 clonotypes appeared in common.

This TCR came from a woman in her thirties in good health. The V and J genes are TRBV28 and TRBJ2-1; D is perhaps TRBD2 (5 bases). Input material: naive CD8+ T cells sorted from blood. CDR3 sequence: CASRSNTGSYNEQFF. Here the CDR3 DNA reads TGTGCCAGCAGGTCTAATACGGGATCCTACAATGAGCAGTTCTTC.